The 17 T cell receptor beta chains given below trace back to one sample, sequenced in a study of shared clonotypes between healthy human individuals. The repertoire was sequenced with immunoSEQ multiplex PCR; TCRdb's copy has only in-frame clones and lacks some. The table lists approximately 1.1 million clones, 75% to 80% of them singletons. Input material: memory CD4+ T cells from PBMCs. Documented subset: CD45RA-negative fraction. These receptors originate from a man aged 18 to 29 in good health. Some clones in this sample may be carry-over from other donors' samples.

The rearrangement joins TRBV2 to TRBJ2-5; D perhaps matches TRBD2 (7 bases). V lost 5 bases and J lost 5, with 15 bases in between. The germline V gene encodes CDR1 SNHLY and CDR2 FYNNEI. The CDR3 sequence is 14 residues long. The CDR3 bases are TGTGCCAGCAGTCCTCTGGGGGGGCGTGAGACCCAGTACTTC. It encodes CASSPLGGRETQYF.

The V call is TRBV28, the J call TRBJ2-7; TRBD1 agrees at 8 bases. The V gene end was trimmed by 6 bases and the J gene end by 7 bases; junction bases not matched to a gene: 5. Looked up from germline, CDR1 is MDHEN and CDR2 is SYDVKM. CDR3 length: 12 amino acids. The DNA for the CDR3 is TGTGCCAGCAGCTTCCAGGGGGCGGAGCAGTACTTC. Translating gives CASSFQGAEQYF.

The chain is built from TRBV6-5 and TRBJ1-1, with D unclear. The germline V gene has CDR1 MNHEY and CDR2 SVGAGI. The ends were cut back, 5 bases at V and 4 bases at J, with 11 bases in the middle. The CDR3 has 13 amino acids. CDR3: CASSEFPGTEAFF. The CDR3 DNA reads TGTGCCAGCAGTGAGTTCCCGGGCACTGAAGCTTTCTTT.

This clone was seen only once. The V gene is TRBV7-6, the J gene TRBJ1-5; D remains ambiguous. This CDR3 has 18 residues. The germline V gene has CDR1 SGHVS and CDR2 FNYEAQ. Trimming removed 0 bases from V and 0 bases from J, with 15 bases in between. The chain's CDR3 is CASSLAVREHYSNQPQHF. In DNA, the CDR3 is TGTGCCAGCAGCTTAGCGGTAAGGGAACACTATAGCAATCAGCCCCAGCATTTT.

The rearrangement uses TRBV5-1 and TRBJ1-5; D gene ambiguous. V lost 0 bases and J 2 bases, leaving 9 bases between the germline ends. Germline V gene data show CDR1 as SGHRS and CDR2 as YFSETQ. The CDR3 runs 15 residues. CDR3 sequence (DNA): TGCGCCAGCAGCTTGGATGGGCCCGGCAATCAGCCCCAGCATTTT. This translates into CASSLDGPGNQPQHF.

On this clone: In the same sample, other DNA sequences code for this CDR3. The rearrangement links TRBV11-1 to TRBJ1-5; D might be TRBD1 (5 bases). The CDR3 length is 13 residues. The ends were cut back, 3 bases at V and 5 bases at J, with 8 bases in the middle. Germline V gene data show CDR1 as SGHAT and CDR2 as FQDESV (reference sequence). CDR3 sequence (DNA): TGTGCCAGCAGCTTGGCAGGGCATCAGCCCCAGCATTTT. It specifies CASSLAGHQPQHF.

In its sample, this clone was seen a few times. The chain links TRBV29-1 to TRBJ2-5, with TRBD2 as a possible D gene (5 bases). Trimming took off 2 bases at V and 4 bases at J, with 14 bases between the two ends. Looked up from germline, CDR1 is SQVTM and CDR2 is ANQGSEA. The CDR3 is 14 amino acids. CDR3 amino acids: CSVESPDLPETQYF. The CDR3 DNA reads TGCAGCGTTGAATCGCCGGACTTACCAGAGACCCAGTACTTC.

The count of this clone is one. The rearrangement joins TRBV7-9 to TRBJ2-1; TRBD2 matches at 7 bases. J was trimmed by 8 bases and V by 5 bases; bases with no gene match: 15. CDR1 and CDR2 (germline): SEHNR, FQNEAQ (reference sequence). The CDR3 runs 16 residues. CDR3 amino acids: CASSPTSGGRGDEQFF. In nucleotides, the CDR3 is TGTGCCAGCAGCCCTACCTCGGGCGGGAGAGGGGATGAGCAGTTCTTC.

The chain carries TRBV9 and TRBJ1-3; D uncertain. There are 13 residues in the CDR3. Looked up from germline, CDR1 is SGDLS and CDR2 is YYNGEE. V was pared by 6 bases and J by 4 bases, with 11 bases between. The CDR3 protein is CASKSARGNTIYF. The CDR3 nucleotides read TGTGCCAGCAAAAGTGCGAGGGGAAACACCATATATTTT.

V and J are TRBV7-8 and TRBJ1-3, with D hard to call. Germline assignment: CDR1 SGHVS and CDR2 FQNEAQ. This CDR3 region has 14 residues. V gave up 1 base and J gave up 0 bases, with 4 bases separating them. This CDR3 reads CASSLEFSGNTIYF. For the CDR3, the DNA is TGTGCCAGCAGCTTAGAGTTCTCTGGAAACACCATATATTTT.

This chain joins TRBV30 and TRBJ1-2; D is unclear. V was trimmed by 2 bases and J by 6 bases, leaving 19 bases between them. Germline V gives CDR1 GTSNPN, CDR2 SVGIG (reference sequence). The CDR3 is 15 residues long. CDR3 DNA sequence: TGTGCCTGGAGTAACTACATATCAGTACAGCATGGCTACACCTTC. Residues: CAWSNYISVQHGYTF.

V is TRBV21-1 and J is TRBJ2-1; the table's D call of TRBD1 was not tested on the DNA. TRBV21-1 is a known pseudogene. The CDR3 runs to 16 residues. CDR3 sequence reads: CASSKSGTGGYNEQFF. The CDR3 DNA reads as TGTGCCAGCAGCAAAAGCGGGACAGGGGGCTACAATGAGCAGTTCTTC.

This chain links TRBV27 with TRBJ2-7; D is possibly TRBD2 (6 bases). The germline V and J ends were trimmed by 6 bases and 3 bases, with 18 bases remaining between them. The V gene's germline CDR1 is MNHEY and CDR2 SMNVEV (reference sequence). The CDR3 is 15 amino acids. The CDR3: CASRTRPSAYYEQYF. In DNA form, the CDR3 reads TGTGCCAGCAGAACTCGGCCTAGCGCCTACTACGAGCAGTACTTC.

This rearrangement joins TRBV2 to TRBJ1-1; D remains unclear. There are 12 residues in the CDR3. CDR1 and CDR2 from the germline V gene are SNHLY and FYNNEI. Trimming shortened V by 7 bases and J by 1 base, and 7 bases separated the two germline ends. The CDR3 nucleotides are TGTGCCAGCACTGGGCAGAACACTGAAGCTTTCTTT. This sequence encodes CASTGQNTEAFF.

This clone occurred once. The chain has TRBV7-8 and TRBJ1-5; TRBD1 agrees at 7 bases. CDR1 and CDR2 from the germline V gene are SGHVS and FQNEAQ. Unmatched junction bases numbered 14, after V lost 2 bases and J lost 7 bases. CDR3 size: 17 residues. The CDR3: CASSLKRVRGGRQPQHF. The CDR3 DNA is TGTGCCAGCAGCTTAAAAAGGGTCAGGGGGGGTCGCCAGCCCCAGCATTTT.

The CDR3 region is CASSAPSGANVLTF. The CDR3, as DNA: TGTGCCAGCAGTGCCCCCTCTGGGGCCAACGTCCTGACTTTC. This chain joins TRBV28 and TRBJ2-6; no firm D call. CDR1 is MDHEN, CDR2 SYDVKM, per germline. The V end was cut by 5 bases, the J end by 0 bases, with 5 bases between. This CDR3 region has 14 residues.

The gene calls are TRBV18 and TRBJ2-5, with TRBD1 as a possible D gene (6 bases). The germline V gene encodes CDR1 KGHSH and CDR2 LQKENI. The V end was cut by 8 bases, the J end by 3 bases, with 16 bases between. The CDR3 is 14 residues long. The CDR3 coding sequence is TGTGCCAGCCACCCGGGACACGAAGAAGAGACCCAGTACTTC. Amino acid sequence: CASHPGHEEETQYF.